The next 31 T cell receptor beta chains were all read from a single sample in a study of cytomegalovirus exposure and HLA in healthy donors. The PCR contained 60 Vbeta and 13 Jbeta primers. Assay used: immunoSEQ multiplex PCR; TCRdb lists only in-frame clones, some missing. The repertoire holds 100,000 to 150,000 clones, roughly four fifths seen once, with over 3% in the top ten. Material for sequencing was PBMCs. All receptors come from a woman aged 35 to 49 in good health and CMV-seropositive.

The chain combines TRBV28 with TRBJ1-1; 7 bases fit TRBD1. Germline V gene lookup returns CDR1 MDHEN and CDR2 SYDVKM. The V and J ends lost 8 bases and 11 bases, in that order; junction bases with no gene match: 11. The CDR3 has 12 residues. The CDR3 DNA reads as TGTGCCAGCGCTTCAGGGGGGCTAGATGCTTTCTTT. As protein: CASASGGLDAFF.

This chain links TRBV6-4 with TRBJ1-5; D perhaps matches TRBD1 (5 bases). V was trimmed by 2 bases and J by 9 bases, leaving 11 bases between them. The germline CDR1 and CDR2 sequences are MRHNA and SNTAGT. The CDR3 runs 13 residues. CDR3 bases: TGTGCCAGCAGTGACGCTCCCCAGGGGCCCCAGCATTTT. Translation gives CASSDAPQGPQHF.

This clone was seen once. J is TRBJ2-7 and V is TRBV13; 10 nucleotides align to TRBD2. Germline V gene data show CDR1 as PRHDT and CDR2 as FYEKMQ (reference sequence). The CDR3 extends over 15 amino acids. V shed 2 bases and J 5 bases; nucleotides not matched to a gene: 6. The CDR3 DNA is TGTGCCAGCAGCTTAAGGGGACTAGCGCCCCACGAGCAGTACTTC. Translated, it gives CASSLRGLAPHEQYF.

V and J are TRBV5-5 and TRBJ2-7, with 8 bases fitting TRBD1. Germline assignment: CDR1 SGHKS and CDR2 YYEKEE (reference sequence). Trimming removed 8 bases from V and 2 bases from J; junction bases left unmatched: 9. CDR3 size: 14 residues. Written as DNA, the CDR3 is TGTGCCAGTCGACCACGGACAGGGCCCTACGAGCAGTACTTC. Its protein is CASRPRTGPYEQYF.

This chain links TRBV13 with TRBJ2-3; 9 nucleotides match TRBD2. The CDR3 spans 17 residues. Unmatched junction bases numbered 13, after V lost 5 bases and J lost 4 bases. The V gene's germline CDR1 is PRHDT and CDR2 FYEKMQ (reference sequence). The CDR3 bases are TGTGCCAGCAGCCCGCGACTAGCGGTGAAAAGTCCAGATACGCAGTATTTT. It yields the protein CASSPRLAVKSPDTQYF.

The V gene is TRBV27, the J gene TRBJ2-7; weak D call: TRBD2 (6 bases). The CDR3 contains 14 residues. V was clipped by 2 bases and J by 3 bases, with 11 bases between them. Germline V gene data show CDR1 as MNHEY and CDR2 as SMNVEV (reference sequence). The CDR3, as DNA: TGTGCCAGCAGTTTAGGCAGGGAGGTCTACGAGCAGTACTTC. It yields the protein CASSLGREVYEQYF.

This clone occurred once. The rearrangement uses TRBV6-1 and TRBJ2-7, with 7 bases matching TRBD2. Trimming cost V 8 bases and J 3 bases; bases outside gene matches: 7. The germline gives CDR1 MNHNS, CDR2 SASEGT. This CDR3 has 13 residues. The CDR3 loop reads CASSPSGYYEQYF. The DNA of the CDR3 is TGTGCCAGCTCTCCTAGCGGCTACTACGAGCAGTACTTC.

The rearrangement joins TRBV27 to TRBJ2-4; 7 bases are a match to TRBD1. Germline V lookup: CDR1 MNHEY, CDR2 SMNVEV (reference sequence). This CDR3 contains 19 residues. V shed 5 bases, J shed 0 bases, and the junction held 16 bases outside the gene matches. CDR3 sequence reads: CASSSAGGYRVRAKNIQYF. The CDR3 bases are TGTGCCAGCAGTAGTGCAGGGGGTTATAGAGTACGAGCCAAAAACATTCAGTACTTC.

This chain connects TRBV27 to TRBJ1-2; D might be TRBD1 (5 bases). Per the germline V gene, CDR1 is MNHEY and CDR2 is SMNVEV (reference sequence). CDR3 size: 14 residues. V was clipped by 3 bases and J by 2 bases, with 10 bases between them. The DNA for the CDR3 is TGTGCCAGCAGTTTCAGGGCCTCGAACTATGGCTACACCTTC. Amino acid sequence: CASSFRASNYGYTF.

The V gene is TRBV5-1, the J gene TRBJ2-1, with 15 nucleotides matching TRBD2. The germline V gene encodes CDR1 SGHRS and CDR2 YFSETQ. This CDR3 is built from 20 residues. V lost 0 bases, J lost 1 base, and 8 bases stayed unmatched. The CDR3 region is CASSLGPSGTSGRSYNEQFF. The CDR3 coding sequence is TGCGCCAGCAGCTTGGGGCCGTCCGGGACTAGCGGGAGGTCCTACAATGAGCAGTTCTTC.

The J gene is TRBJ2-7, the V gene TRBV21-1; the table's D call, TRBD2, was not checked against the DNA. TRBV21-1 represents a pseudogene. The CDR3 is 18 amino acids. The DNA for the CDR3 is TGTGCCAGCTATAATGACCCCCTTAGCGGGAGGGTGGGGAAAAAGCAGTACTTC. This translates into CASYNDPLSGRVGKKQYF.

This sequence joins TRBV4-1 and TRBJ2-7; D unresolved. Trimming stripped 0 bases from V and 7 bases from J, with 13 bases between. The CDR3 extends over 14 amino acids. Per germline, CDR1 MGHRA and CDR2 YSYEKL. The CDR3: CASSQDGQASEQYF. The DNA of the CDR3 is TGCGCCAGCAGCCAAGATGGTCAAGCGAGTGAGCAGTACTTC.

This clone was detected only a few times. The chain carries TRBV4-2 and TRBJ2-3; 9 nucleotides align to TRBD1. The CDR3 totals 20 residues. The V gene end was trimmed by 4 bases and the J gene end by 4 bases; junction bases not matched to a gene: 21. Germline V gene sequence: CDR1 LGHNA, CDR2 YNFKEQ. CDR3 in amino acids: CASSPLPEINRGRESDTQYF. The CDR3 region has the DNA TGTGCCAGCAGCCCCCTGCCCGAGATCAACAGGGGGCGAGAATCAGATACGCAGTATTTT.

The CDR3 DNA reads as TGCGCCAGCAGCGGCGCCAGGGCGGGAGGGCTCCGCACAGATACGCAGTATTTT. This encodes CASSGARAGGLRTDTQYF. V gene TRBV5-1 combines with J gene TRBJ2-3; TRBD2 matches 9 bases. CDR1 is SGHRS, CDR2 YFSETQ, per germline. This CDR3 region has 18 residues. Losses at the gene ends were 4 bases for V and 1 base for J; bases not matched to a gene: 13.

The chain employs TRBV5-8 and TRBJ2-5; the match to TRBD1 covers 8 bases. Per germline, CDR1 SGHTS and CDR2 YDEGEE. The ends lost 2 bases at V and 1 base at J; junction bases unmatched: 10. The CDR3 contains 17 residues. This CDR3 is CASSLPLQTGVQETQYF. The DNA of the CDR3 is TGTGCCAGCAGCTTACCCCTTCAGACAGGGGTCCAAGAGACCCAGTACTTC. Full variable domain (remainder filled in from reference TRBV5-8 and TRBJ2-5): EAGVTQSPTHLIKTRGQQATLRCSPISGHTSVYWYQQALGLGLQFLLWYDEGEERNRGNFPPRFSGRQFPNYSSELNVNALELEDSALYLCASSLPLQTGVQETQYFGPGTRLLVL.

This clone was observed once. The CDR3 DNA is TGTGCCAGTACCTCGACAGGGATTAATGAAAAACTGTTTTTT. Residues: CASTSTGINEKLFF. This chain connects TRBV19 to TRBJ1-4; the match to TRBD1 covers 7 bases. Losses at the gene ends were 7 bases for V and 4 bases for J; bases not matched to a gene: 6. CDR1 is LNHDA and CDR2 is SQIVND in the germline V gene (reference sequence). The CDR3 runs 14 residues.

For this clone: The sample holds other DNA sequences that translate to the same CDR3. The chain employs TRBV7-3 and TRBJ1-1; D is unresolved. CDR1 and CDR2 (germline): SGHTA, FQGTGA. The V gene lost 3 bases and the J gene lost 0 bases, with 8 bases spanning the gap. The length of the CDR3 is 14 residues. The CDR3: CASSLGPMNTEAFF. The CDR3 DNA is TGTGCCAGCAGCTTGGGCCCCATGAACACTGAAGCTTTCTTT.

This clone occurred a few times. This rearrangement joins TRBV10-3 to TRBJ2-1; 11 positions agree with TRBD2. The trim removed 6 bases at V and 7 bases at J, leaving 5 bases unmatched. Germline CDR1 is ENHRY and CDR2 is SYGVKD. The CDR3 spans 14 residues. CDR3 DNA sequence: TGTGCCATCAGAAGGACTAGCGGGTGGAATGAGCAGTTCTTC. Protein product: CAIRRTSGWNEQFF.

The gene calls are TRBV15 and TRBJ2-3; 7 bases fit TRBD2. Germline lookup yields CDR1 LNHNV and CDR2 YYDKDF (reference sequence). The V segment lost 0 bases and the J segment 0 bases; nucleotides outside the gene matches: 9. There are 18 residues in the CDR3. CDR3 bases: TGTGCCACCAGCAGAGATATAGGCGGGAGCCCTAGCACAGATACGCAGTATTTT. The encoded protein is CATSRDIGGSPSTDTQYF.

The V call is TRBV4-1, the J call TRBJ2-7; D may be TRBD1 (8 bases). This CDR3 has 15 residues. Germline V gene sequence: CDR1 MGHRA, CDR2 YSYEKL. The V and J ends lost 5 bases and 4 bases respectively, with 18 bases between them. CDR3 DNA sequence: TGCGCCAGCAGCAACGGACAGGGAGGGGGTTACGAGCAGTACTTC. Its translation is CASSNGQGGGYEQYF.

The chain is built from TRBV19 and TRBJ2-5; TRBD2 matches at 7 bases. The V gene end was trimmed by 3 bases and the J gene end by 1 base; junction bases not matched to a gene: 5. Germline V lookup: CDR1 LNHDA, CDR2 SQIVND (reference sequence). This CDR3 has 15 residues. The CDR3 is CASSIERDGQETQYF. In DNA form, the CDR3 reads TGTGCCAGTAGTATCGAGCGGGACGGCCAAGAGACCCAGTACTTC.

The CDR3 reads CASSETRRNIQYF. The CDR3 nucleotides are TGTGCCAGCAGTGAGACTAGAAGAAACATTCAGTACTTC. V usage is TRBV6-1 and J usage is TRBJ2-4; D is perhaps TRBD2 (6 bases). V lost 3 bases, J lost 6 bases, and 9 bases lay in between. Germline V gives CDR1 MNHNS, CDR2 SASEGT. CDR3 length: 13 residues.

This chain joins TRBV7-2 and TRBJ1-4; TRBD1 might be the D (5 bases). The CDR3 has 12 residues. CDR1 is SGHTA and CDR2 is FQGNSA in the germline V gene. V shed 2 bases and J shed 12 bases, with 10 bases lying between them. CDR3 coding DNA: TGTGCCAGCAGCTTAAAATGGGGGGAACTGTTTTTT. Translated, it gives CASSLKWGELFF.

DNA for the CDR3: TGTGCCAGCAGTTTATCGGCCGGGGGGAACTATGGCTACACCTTC. The encoded protein is CASSLSAGGNYGYTF. The chain combines TRBV27 with TRBJ1-2, with D possibly being TRBD1 (5 bases). Germline-derived CDR1 and CDR2 are MNHEY and SMNVEV (reference sequence). CDR3 length equals 15 residues. V gave up 0 bases and J gave up 2 bases, with 10 bases separating them.

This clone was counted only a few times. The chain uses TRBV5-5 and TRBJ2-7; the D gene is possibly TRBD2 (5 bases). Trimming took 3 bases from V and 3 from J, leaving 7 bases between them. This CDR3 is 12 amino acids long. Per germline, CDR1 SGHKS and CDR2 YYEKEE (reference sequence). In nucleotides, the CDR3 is TGTGCCAGCAGCTCCGACTACTACGAGCAGTACTTC. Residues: CASSSDYYEQYF.

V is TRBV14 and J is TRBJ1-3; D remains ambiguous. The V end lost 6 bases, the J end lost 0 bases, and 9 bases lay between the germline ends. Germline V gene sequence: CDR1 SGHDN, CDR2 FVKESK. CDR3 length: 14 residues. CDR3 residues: CASSAQTSGNTIYF. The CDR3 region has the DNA TGTGCCAGCAGTGCACAAACCTCTGGAAACACCATATATTTT.

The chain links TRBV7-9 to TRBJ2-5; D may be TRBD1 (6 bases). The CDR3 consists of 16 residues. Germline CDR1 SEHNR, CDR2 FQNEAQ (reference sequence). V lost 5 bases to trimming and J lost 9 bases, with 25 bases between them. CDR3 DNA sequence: TGTGCCAGCAGCCCCCCTCTCCGGACAGCCAGCCGGGCCCAGTACTTC. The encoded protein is CASSPPLRTASRAQYF.

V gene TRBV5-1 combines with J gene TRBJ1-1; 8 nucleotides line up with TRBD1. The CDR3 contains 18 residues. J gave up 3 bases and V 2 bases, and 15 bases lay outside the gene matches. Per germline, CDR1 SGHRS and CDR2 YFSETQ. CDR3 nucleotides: TGCGCCAGCAGCTTAAGACAGGCACAGGGGGGAAGGTACACTGAAGCTTTCTTT. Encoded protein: CASSLRQAQGGRYTEAFF.

The CDR3 coding sequence is TGTGCCAGCAGCTCCGCGGTCGTAGCGAGGTACAATGAGCAGTTCTTC. Its translation is CASSSAVVARYNEQFF. The rearrangement links TRBV7-6 to TRBJ2-1; weak D call: TRBD2 (5 bases). In germline, CDR1 is SGHVS, CDR2 FNYEAQ. The ends were cut back, 4 bases at V and 4 bases at J, with 17 bases in the middle. The CDR3 spans 16 residues.

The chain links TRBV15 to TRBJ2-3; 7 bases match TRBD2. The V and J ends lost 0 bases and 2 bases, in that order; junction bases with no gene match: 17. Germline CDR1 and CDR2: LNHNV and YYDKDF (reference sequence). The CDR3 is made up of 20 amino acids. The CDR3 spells CATSRDFGEEGLLDTDTQYF. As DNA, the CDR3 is TGTGCCACCAGCAGAGATTTTGGTGAAGAGGGACTACTCGACACAGATACGCAGTATTTT. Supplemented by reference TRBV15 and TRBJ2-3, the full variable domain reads DAMVIQNPRYQVTQFGKPVTLSCSQTLNHNVMYWYQQKSSQAPKLLFHYYDKDFNNEADTPDNFQSRRPNTSFCFLDIRSPGLGDTAMYLCATSRDFGEEGLLDTDTQYFGPGTRLTVL.

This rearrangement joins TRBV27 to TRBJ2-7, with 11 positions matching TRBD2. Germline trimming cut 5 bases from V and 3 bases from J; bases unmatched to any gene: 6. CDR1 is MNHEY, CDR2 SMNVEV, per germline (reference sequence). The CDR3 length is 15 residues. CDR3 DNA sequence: TGTGCCAGCAGTGGTAATAGCGGGGGGGGCTACGAGCAGTACTTC. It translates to CASSGNSGGGYEQYF.